This T cell receptor beta chain was sequenced in a study of T cell changes during pregnancy in multiple sclerosis. The CDR3 is made up of 13 amino acids. Looked up from germline, CDR1 is SNHLY and CDR2 is FYNNEI. The V and J ends lost 6 bases and 4 bases respectively, with 12 bases between them. In this sample, this clone turned up a few times. Generated by immunoSEQ multiplex PCR, the TCRdb table keeps only in-frame clones and is missing some. The data hold roughly 110,000 clones, with about 90% observed a single time. The sequence derives from a female donor with multiple sclerosis, enrolled in a pregnancy study. The specimen comprised peripheral blood, sampled before pregnancy. V gene TRBV2 combines with J gene TRBJ2-5; D might be TRBD2 (6 bases). This CDR3 reads CASSPGLRETQYF. The CDR3 bases are TGTGCCAGCAGCCCGGGACTGCGAGAGACCCAGTACTTC.